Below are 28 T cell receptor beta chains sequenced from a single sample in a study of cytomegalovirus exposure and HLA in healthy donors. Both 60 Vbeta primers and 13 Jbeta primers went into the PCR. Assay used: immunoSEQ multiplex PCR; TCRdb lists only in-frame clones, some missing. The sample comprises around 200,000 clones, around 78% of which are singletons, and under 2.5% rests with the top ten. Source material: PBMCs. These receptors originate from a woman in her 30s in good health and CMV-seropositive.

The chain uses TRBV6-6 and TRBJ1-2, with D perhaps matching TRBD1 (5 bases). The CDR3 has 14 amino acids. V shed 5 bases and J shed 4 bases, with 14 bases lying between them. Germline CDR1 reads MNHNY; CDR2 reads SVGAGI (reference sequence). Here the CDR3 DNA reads TGTGCCAGCAGTCAGCTCCGGGACTTCTATGGCTACACCTTC. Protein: CASSQLRDFYGYTF.

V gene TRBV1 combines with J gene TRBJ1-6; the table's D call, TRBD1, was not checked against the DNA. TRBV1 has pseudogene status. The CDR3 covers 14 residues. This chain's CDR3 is CTSKAGRGARALHF. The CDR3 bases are TGCACCAGCAAGGCAGGCAGGGGCGCGAGGGCCCTCCACTTT.

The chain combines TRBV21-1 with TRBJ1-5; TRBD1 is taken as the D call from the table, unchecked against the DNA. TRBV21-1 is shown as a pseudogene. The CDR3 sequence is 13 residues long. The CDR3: CASRFVGDQPQHF. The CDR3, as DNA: TGTGCCAGCAGGTTTGTAGGGGATCAGCCCCAGCATTTT.

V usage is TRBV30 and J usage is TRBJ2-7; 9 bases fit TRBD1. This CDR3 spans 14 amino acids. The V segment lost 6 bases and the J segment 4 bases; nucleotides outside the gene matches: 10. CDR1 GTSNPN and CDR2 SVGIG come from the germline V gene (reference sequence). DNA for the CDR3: TGTGCCTGTAAAGGGACAGGGAAGGTTTACGAGCAGTACTTC. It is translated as CACKGTGKVYEQYF.

In DNA, the CDR3 is TGTGCCAGCAGCTACCGAGGTCTAGATACGCAGTATTTT. This sequence encodes CASSYRGLDTQYF. V and J are TRBV7-2 and TRBJ2-3; no clear D gene. Germline V gene data show CDR1 as SGHTA and CDR2 as FQGNSA. V was pared by 4 bases and J by 5 bases, with 10 bases between. CDR3 size: 13 residues.

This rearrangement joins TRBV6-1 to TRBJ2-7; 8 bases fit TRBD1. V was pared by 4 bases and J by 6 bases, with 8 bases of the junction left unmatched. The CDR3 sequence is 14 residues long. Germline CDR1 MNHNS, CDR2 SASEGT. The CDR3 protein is CASSAIQGVGEQYF. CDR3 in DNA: TGTGCCAGCAGTGCGATACAGGGGGTTGGCGAGCAGTACTTC.

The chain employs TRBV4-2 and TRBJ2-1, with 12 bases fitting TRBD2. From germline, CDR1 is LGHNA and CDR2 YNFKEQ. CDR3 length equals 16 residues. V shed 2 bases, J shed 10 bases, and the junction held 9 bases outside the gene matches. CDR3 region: CASSQKTSGGLEEQFF. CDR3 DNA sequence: TGTGCCAGCAGCCAAAAGACTAGCGGGGGCCTCGAGGAGCAGTTCTTC.

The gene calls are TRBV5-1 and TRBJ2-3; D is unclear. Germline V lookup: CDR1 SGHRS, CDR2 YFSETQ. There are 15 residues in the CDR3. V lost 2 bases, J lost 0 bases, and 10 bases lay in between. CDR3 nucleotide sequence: TGCGCCAGCAGCTTACAGAGTTCTAGCACAGATACGCAGTATTTT. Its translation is CASSLQSSSTDTQYF.

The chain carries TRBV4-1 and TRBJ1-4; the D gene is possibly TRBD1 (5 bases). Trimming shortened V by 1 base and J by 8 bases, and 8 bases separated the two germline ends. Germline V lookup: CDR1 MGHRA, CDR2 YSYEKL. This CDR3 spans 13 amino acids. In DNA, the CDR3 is TGCGCCAGCAGCCAAGCTTGGACAGAAAAACTGTTTTTT. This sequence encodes CASSQAWTEKLFF.

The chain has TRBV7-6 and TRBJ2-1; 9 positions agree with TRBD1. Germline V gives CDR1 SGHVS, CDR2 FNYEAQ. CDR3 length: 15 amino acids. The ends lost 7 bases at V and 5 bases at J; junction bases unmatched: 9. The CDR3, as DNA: TGTGCCAGCATTGCCGGGACAGGGAAAAACAATGAGCAGTTCTTC. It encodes CASIAGTGKNNEQFF.

The CDR3 DNA sequence: TGTGCCAGCAGCCCGATAGTCGGTCTAGCGGGGGCCAAGTACCAAGAGACCCAGTACTTC. It encodes CASSPIVGLAGAKYQETQYF. V and J are TRBV7-8 and TRBJ2-5; TRBD2 matches at 10 bases. Germline loops: CDR1 SGHVS, CDR2 FQNEAQ. V was clipped by 5 bases and J by 0 bases; unmatched bases: 18. This CDR3 region has 20 residues.

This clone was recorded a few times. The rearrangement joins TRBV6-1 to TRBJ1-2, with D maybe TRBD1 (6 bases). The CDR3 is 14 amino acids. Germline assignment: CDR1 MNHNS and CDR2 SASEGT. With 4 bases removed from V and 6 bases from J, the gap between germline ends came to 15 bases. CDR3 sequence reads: CASSAGTYNNGYTF. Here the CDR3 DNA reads TGTGCCAGCAGTGCCGGGACATACAATAATGGCTACACCTTC.

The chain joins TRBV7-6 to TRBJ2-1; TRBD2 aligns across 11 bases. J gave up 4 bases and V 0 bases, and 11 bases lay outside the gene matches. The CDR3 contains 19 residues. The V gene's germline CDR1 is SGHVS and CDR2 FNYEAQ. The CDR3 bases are TGTGCCAGCAGCTTAGCCGCTAGCGGGAGGTTAATGGGGTACAATGAGCAGTTCTTC. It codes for CASSLAASGRLMGYNEQFF.

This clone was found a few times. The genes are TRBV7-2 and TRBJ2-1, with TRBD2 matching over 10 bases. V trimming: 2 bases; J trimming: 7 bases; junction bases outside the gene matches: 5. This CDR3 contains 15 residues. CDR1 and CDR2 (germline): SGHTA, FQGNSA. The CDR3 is CASSLQAGGPNEQFF. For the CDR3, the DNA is TGTGCCAGCAGCTTACAAGCGGGAGGGCCGAATGAGCAGTTCTTC.

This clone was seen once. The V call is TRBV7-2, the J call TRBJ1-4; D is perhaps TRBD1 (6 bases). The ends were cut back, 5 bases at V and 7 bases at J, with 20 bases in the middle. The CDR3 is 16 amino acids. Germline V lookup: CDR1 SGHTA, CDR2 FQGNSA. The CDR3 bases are TGTGCCAGCAGCCCCTATATGGGAGGGGGGGGTGAAAAACTGTTTTTT. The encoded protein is CASSPYMGGGGEKLFF.

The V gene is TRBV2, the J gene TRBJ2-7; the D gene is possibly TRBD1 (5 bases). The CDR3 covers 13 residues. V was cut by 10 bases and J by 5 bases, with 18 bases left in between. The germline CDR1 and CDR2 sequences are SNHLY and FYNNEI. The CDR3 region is CAIDSITTNEQYF. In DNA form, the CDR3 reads TGTGCCATCGACAGCATTACTACCAACGAGCAGTACTTC.

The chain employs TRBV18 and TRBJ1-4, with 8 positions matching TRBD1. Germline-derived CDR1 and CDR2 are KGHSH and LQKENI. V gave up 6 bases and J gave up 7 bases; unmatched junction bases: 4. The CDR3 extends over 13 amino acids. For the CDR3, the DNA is TGTGCCAGCTCCCAACAGGGGGGTGAAAAACTGTTTTTT. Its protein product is CASSQQGGEKLFF.

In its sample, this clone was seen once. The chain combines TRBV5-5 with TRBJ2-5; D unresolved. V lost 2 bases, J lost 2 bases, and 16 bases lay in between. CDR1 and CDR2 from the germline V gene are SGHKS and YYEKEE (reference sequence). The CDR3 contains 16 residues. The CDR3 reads CASSLRLRQLQETQYF. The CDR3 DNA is TGTGCCAGCAGCTTAAGGTTGAGGCAGCTACAAGAGACCCAGTACTTC.

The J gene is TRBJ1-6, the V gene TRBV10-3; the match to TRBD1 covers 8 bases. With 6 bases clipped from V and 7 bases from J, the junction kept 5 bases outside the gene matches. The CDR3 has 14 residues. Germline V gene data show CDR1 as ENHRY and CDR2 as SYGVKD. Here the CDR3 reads CAIRGDRGNSPLHF. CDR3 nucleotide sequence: TGTGCCATCAGGGGTGACAGGGGCAATTCACCCCTCCACTTT.

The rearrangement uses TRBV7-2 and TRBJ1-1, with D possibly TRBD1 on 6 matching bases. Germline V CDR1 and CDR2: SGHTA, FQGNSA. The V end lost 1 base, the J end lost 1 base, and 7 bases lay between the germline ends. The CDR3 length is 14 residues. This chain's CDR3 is CASSLGGGNTEAFF. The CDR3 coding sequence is TGTGCCAGCAGCTTAGGAGGGGGGAACACTGAAGCTTTCTTT.

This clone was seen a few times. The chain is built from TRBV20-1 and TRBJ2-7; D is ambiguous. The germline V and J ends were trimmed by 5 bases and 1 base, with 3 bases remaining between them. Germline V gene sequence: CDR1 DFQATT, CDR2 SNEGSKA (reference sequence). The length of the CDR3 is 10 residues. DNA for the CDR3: TGCAGTGCTCTTTCCTACGAGCAGTACTTC. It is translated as CSALSYEQYF.

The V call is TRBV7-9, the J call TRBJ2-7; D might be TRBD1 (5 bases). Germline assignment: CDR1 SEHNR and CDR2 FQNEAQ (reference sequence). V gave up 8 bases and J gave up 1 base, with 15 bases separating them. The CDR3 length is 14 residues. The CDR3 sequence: CASAHPDRSYEQYF. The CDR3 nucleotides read TGTGCCAGCGCCCACCCCGACAGATCCTACGAGCAGTACTTC.

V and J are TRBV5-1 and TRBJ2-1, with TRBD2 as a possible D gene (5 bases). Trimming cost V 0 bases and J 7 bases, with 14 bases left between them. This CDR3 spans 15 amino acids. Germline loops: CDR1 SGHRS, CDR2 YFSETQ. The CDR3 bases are TGCGCCAGCAGCTTGGGAGTAGCGCCGGGAAATGAGCAGTTCTTC. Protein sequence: CASSLGVAPGNEQFF. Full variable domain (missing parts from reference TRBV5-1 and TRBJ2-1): KAGVTQTPRYLIKTRGQQVTLSCSPISGHRSVSWYQQTPGQGLQFLFEYFSETQRNKGNFPGRFSGRQFSNSRSEMNVSTLELGDSALYLCASSLGVAPGNEQFFGPGTRLTVL.

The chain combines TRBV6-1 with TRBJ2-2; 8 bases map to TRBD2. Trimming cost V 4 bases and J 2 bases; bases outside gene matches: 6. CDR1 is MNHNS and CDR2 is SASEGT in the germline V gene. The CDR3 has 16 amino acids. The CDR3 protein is CASSAISGINTGELFF. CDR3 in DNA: TGTGCCAGCAGTGCAATTAGCGGGATTAACACCGGGGAGCTGTTTTTT.

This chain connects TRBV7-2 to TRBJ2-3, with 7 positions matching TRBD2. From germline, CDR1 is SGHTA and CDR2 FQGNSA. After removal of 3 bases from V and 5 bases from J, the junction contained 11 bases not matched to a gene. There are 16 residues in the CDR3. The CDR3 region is CASSFYQRGSGDTQYF. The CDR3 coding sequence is TGTGCCAGCAGCTTTTATCAGCGGGGTTCCGGAGATACGCAGTATTTT.

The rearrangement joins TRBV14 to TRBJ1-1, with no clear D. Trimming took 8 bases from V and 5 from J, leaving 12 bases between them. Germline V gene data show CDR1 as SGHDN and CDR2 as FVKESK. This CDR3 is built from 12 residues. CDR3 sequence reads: CASERAETEAFF. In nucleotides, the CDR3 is TGTGCCAGCGAGCGAGCGGAGACTGAAGCTTTCTTT. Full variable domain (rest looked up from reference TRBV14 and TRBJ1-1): EAGVTQFPSHSVIEKGQTVTLRCDPISGHDNLYWYRRVMGKEIKFLLHFVKESKQDESGMPNNRFLAERTGGTYSTLKVQPAELEDSGVYFCASERAETEAFFGQGTRLTVV.

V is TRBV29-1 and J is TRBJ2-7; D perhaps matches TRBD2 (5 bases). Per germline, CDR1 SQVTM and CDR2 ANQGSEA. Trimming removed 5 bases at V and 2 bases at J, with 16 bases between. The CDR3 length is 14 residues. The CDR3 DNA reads TGCAGCGTTTACGGGATAGCCTCTACCTACGAGCAGTACTTC. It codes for CSVYGIASTYEQYF.

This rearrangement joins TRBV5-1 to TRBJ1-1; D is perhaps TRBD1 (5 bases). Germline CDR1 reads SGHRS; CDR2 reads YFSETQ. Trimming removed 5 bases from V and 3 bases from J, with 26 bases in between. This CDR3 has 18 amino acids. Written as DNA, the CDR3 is TGCGCCAGCAGAAATGGGGGGGTTGTACCGAATAGCTACACTGAAGCTTTCTTT. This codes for CASRNGGVVPNSYTEAFF.